In its sample, the clone carrying this T cell receptor beta chain was seen once. Its antigen is as yet unknown. This sample stems from a study of T cell responses to AZD1222 COVID-19 vaccine. Whole-study findings and limits: Spike regions recognized by vaccine-associated CD4 TCRs spanned the protein, led by 160-218 and 743-854. Donors were mostly white British, more females; clonal diversity possibly underestimated.

Sequencing was performed with immunoSEQ multiplex PCR; in TCRdb, only in-frame clones are kept and a portion is missing. The sample records approximately 110,000 clones, approximately 88% being singletons. This CDR3 is built from 15 residues. The V gene lost 0 bases and the J gene lost 3 bases, with 11 bases spanning the gap. Germline V CDR1 and CDR2: MGHRA, YSYEKL. V is TRBV4-1 and J is TRBJ1-2; D uncertain. The sequence came from an adult in good health. Here the sequenced sample was peripheral blood, taken on day 0 of AZD1222 vaccination. The CDR3 coding sequence is TGCGCCAGCAGCCAAGATGATCGGATCGACTATGGCTACACCTTC. As protein: CASSQDDRIDYGYTF.